The clone carrying this TCR beta chain was seen ten or more times. Its antigen is unidentified. These data are taken from a study of CD8 T cells in ankylosing spondylitis. TCRdb redid the calling of the 5' RACE reads with MiXCR, one entry per CDR3 protein. The profile shows some 840,000 distinct CDR3 sequences, about 12% of them singletons. The germline V gene has CDR1 MNHEY and CDR2 SVGAGI. The V and J ends lost 4 bases and 4 bases, in that order; junction bases with no gene match: 6. The CDR3 sequence is 15 residues long. Study-level findings and limits: Apparently characteristic of ankylosing spondylitis blood was a TCR beta motif (under ten highly homologous variants).

This clonotype was obtained from a male donor with ankylosing spondylitis. Material for sequencing was blood, either unsorted or a sorted T cell fraction (not recorded which). The chain recombines TRBV6-5 with TRBJ1-3, with 8 bases that match TRBD1. CDR3 bases: TGTGCCAGCAGTTTTTCAGGGGGCTCAGGAAACACCATATATTTT. Amino acid sequence: CASSFSGGSGNTIYF.